These 10 T cell receptor beta chains share one sample of origin, sequenced in a study of siplizumab effects on memory and regulatory T cells. Libraries were prepared by immunoSEQ multiplex PCR; TCRdb keeps only in-frame clonotypes and omits some of them. Altogether approximately 50,000 clones are present, over 90% being singletons, with the ten largest covering roughly 18%. Sample: CD8+ T cells sorted from blood. Receptors were obtained from a human donor in good health.

The chain uses TRBV27 and TRBJ1-1; D remains ambiguous. V was shortened by 3 bases and J by 3 bases, with 11 bases between the two germline ends. Germline CDR1 and CDR2: MNHEY and SMNVEV (reference sequence). CDR3 length: 14 residues. This CDR3 reads CASSLNYPDTEAFF. DNA of the CDR3: TGTGCCAGCAGTTTGAACTATCCAGACACTGAAGCTTTCTTT.

The chain combines TRBV5-4 with TRBJ2-2, with D perhaps matching TRBD2 (6 bases). V dropped 4 bases and J dropped 6 bases, with 10 bases sitting between them. This CDR3 has 13 amino acids. Germline V gene lookup returns CDR1 SGHNT and CDR2 YYREEE (reference sequence). This CDR3 reads CASSLGGAGELFF. DNA for the CDR3: TGTGCCAGCAGCCTGGGAGGAGCCGGGGAGCTGTTTTTT.

The genes are TRBV4-2 and TRBJ2-1; 7 bases fit TRBD1. V gave up 0 bases and J gave up 0 bases; unmatched junction bases: 2. CDR1 and CDR2 from the germline V gene are LGHNA and YNFKEQ. The CDR3 runs to 16 residues. As DNA, the CDR3 is TGTGCCAGCAGCCAAGAACAGGGGAGCTCCTACAATGAGCAGTTCTTC. Protein: CASSQEQGSSYNEQFF.

J is TRBJ2-1 and V is TRBV29-1; TRBD2 matches at 8 bases. The CDR3 totals 13 residues. Germline V gene sequence: CDR1 SQVTM, CDR2 ANQGSEA. Trimming at V came to 4 bases and at J to 7 bases, leaving 6 bases not matched to a gene. The CDR3 coding sequence is TGCAGCGTTGTCGGACTAGCTGAAAATGAGCAGTTCTTC. Residues: CSVVGLAENEQFF.

The chain joins TRBV27 to TRBJ2-2; D is unclear. The germline gives CDR1 MNHEY, CDR2 SMNVEV (reference sequence). This CDR3 has 16 amino acids. Between the trimmed V and J ends, which lost 3 bases and 3 bases, there was a span of 14 bases. The CDR3 DNA sequence: TGTGCCAGCAGTTTTTTGCGCGACGGAGACACCGGGGAGCTGTTTTTT. It yields the protein CASSFLRDGDTGELFF.

J is TRBJ2-5 and V is TRBV5-1; 9 bases are a match to TRBD2. The V gene's germline CDR1 is SGHRS and CDR2 YFSETQ. Germline trimming cut 5 bases from V and 3 bases from J; bases unmatched to any gene: 5. The CDR3 is 14 residues long. CDR3 DNA sequence: TGCGCCAGCAGGCGGACTAGCGCGGAAGAGACCCAGTACTTC. This gives the protein CASRRTSAEETQYF.

This chain connects TRBV15 to TRBJ2-7; TRBD1 matches 7 bases. The V and J ends lost 5 bases and 3 bases, in that order; junction bases with no gene match: 13. This CDR3 region has 16 residues. Germline V gene lookup returns CDR1 LNHNV and CDR2 YYDKDF (reference sequence). Here the CDR3 reads CATSSPDRDLGYEQYF. The DNA of the CDR3 is TGTGCCACCAGCTCACCAGACAGGGACCTTGGCTACGAGCAGTACTTC. Combining the CDR3 with reference TRBV15 and TRBJ2-7 gives the whole variable domain DAMVIQNPRYQVTQFGKPVTLSCSQTLNHNVMYWYQQKSSQAPKLLFHYYDKDFNNEADTPDNFQSRRPNTSFCFLDIRSPGLGDTAMYLCATSSPDRDLGYEQYFGPGTRLTVT.

J is TRBJ2-1 and V is TRBV7-9; no clear D gene. V was trimmed by 4 bases and J by 8 bases, leaving 18 bases between them. CDR1 and CDR2 (germline): SEHNR, FQNEAQ (reference sequence). This CDR3 spans 15 amino acids. In DNA, the CDR3 is TGTGCCAGCAGCTCCAACCCCCCGGGTTATGATGAGCAGTTCTTC. Translating gives CASSSNPPGYDEQFF.

The chain combines TRBV29-1 with TRBJ2-1; a possible D gene is TRBD1 (6 bases). The V gene's germline CDR1 is SQVTM and CDR2 ANQGSEA. The V gene lost 6 bases and the J gene lost 6 bases, with 15 bases spanning the gap. The CDR3 length is 13 residues. The CDR3 region is CSVPDSGSNEQFF. Written as DNA, the CDR3 is TGCAGCGTGCCGGACAGTGGGAGCAATGAGCAGTTCTTC.

This sequence joins TRBV7-8 and TRBJ2-1; D is perhaps TRBD2 (7 bases). The germline V gene encodes CDR1 SGHVS and CDR2 FQNEAQ. Deletions cut 5 bases from V and 6 bases from J, with 29 bases between. This CDR3 comprises 19 residues. The chain's CDR3 is CASSLPGGNNSADLNEQFF. The CDR3 region has the DNA TGTGCCAGCAGCCTACCGGGGGGCAATAATTCGGCGGACCTCAATGAGCAGTTCTTC.